Listed below are T cell receptor beta chains from one sample, sequenced in a study of Ad26.COV2.S vaccination and SARS-CoV-2 variants. Here immunoSEQ multiplex PCR was the method, and the copy in TCRdb shows in-frame clones only, minus some. The data contain some 520,000 clones, about 83% of them seen just once; the ten biggest clones take up roughly 12%. The specimen comprised peripheral blood, sampled in a trial of Ad26.COV2.S vaccine versus placebo. Receptors were obtained from a person aged 18-60 years who received the Ad26.COV2.S COVID-19 vaccine or a placebo. Each CDR3 is given with its conserved first and last residue. D genes are given only for firm matches. Rows give clone size only sometimes, using once, few, many, or a class for an expanded clone.

D: TRBD1; size: .; J: TRBJ1-2; V: TRBV5-1; DNA: TGCGCCAGCAGGGGAGGGACAGGGAATGGCTACACCTTC; CDR3: CASRGGTGNGYTF
D: .; size: .; J: TRBJ2-4; V: TRBV7-2; DNA: TGTGCCAGCAGCTTAGCCACCATTCTAGCCAAAAACATTCAGTACTTC; CDR3: CASSLATILAKNIQYF
D: .; size: .; J: TRBJ1-1; V: TRBV6-6; DNA: TGTGCCAGCAGTTACGGCCCTATGAACACTGAAGCTTTCTTT; CDR3: CASSYGPMNTEAFF
D: .; size: .; J: TRBJ2-7; V: TRBV30; DNA: TGTGCCTGGAGTACGCTAACCTACGAGCAGTACTTC; CDR3: CAWSTLTYEQYF
D: TRBD2; size: .; J: TRBJ2-1; V: TRBV6-5; DNA: TGTGCCAGCAGTTCCCTTAGCGGGAGTGGGAATGAGCAGTTCTTC; CDR3: CASSSLSGSGNEQFF
D: .; size: .; J: TRBJ1-5; V: TRBV19; DNA: TGTGCCAGTAGTATAGTGGGGGCTTATTCGGAGCCCCAGCATTTT; CDR3: CASSIVGAYSEPQHF
D: TRBD1; size: .; J: TRBJ1-1; V: TRBV28; DNA: TGTGCCAGCAGTTCCTCCGGGACAGGGACTGAAGCTTTCTTT; CDR3: CASSSSGTGTEAFF
D: TRBD1; size: .; J: TRBJ2-7; V: TRBV5-4; DNA: TGTGCCAGCAGCTGGGGGGGACAGGGATCTCACGAGCAGTACTTC; CDR3: CASSWGGQGSHEQYF
D: .; size: once; J: TRBJ1-2; V: TRBV24-1; DNA: TGTGCCACCAGTGGTGTCAGAGACTATGGCTACACCTTC; CDR3: CATSGVRDYGYTF
D: .; size: .; J: TRBJ1-2; V: TRBV7-9; DNA: TGTGCCAGCAGCTTAGGGTTTGGCAGGGTCTACACCTTC; CDR3: CASSLGFGRVYTF
D: TRBD2; size: few; J: TRBJ2-3; V: TRBV5-1; DNA: TGCGCCAGCAGCTTGGGACTAGCGGGAGCGTTTGCAGATACGCAGTATTTT; CDR3: CASSLGLAGAFADTQYF
D: .; size: .; J: TRBJ1-2; V: TRBV5-1; DNA: TGCGCCAGCAGCTTGAGTCTAGCATTCAACTATGGCTACACCTTC; CDR3: CASSLSLAFNYGYTF
D: TRBD1; size: .; J: TRBJ2-1; V: TRBV6-2/TRBV6-3; DNA: TGTGCCAGCAGTCTAGGGACAGGGCTGGTTTTCTTC; CDR3: CASSLGTGLVFF
D: TRBD1; size: once; J: TRBJ2-7; V: TRBV30; DNA: TGTGCCTGGACCCGGGACAGGGGGCCCTACGAGCAGTACTTC; CDR3: CAWTRDRGPYEQYF
D: TRBD1; size: .; J: TRBJ1-5; V: TRBV14; DNA: TGTGCCAGCAGCCAGGGACAGGGCCAGCCCCAGCATTTT; CDR3: CASSQGQGQPQHF
D: .; size: .; J: TRBJ1-2; V: TRBV28; DNA: TGTGCCAGCAGGGCGGGGGGCTCTGGCTACACCTTC; CDR3: CASRAGGSGYTF
D: TRBD1; size: .; J: TRBJ1-2; V: TRBV5-6; DNA: TGTGCCAGCACCAGGACAGGGAATAACTATGGCTACACCTTC; CDR3: CASTRTGNNYGYTF
D: TRBD2; size: .; J: TRBJ2-5; V: TRBV11-3; DNA: TGTGCCAGCAGCTTAGGGGCGACTAGCGCCAACCCAGAGACCCAGTACTTC; CDR3: CASSLGATSANPETQYF
D: TRBD1; size: .; J: TRBJ1-1; V: TRBV10-3; DNA: TGTGCCAGCAGGGGGGGGGCGCAGGTACCTGAAGCTTTCTTT; CDR3: CASRGGAQVPEAFF
D: TRBD2; size: .; J: TRBJ2-5; V: TRBV9; DNA: TGTGCCAGCAGCGTAGGGACTAGCAACGGGGGGGAGACCCAGTACTTC; CDR3: CASSVGTSNGGETQYF
D: .; size: .; J: TRBJ2-2; V: TRBV13; DNA: TGTGCCAGCAAAACTACCGCGAACACCGGGGAGCTGTTTTTT; CDR3: CASKTTANTGELFF
D: .; size: .; J: TRBJ2-5; V: TRBV2; DNA: TGTGCCAGCAGTGACGGTGGCGAGGGGGTAGGGACCCAGTACTTC; CDR3: CASSDGGEGVGTQYF
D: TRBD1; size: .; J: TRBJ1-1; V: TRBV7-2; DNA: TGTGCCAGCAGCACCCGACAGGGTTTGAACACTGAAGCTTTCTTT; CDR3: CASSTRQGLNTEAFF
D: .; size: .; J: TRBJ1-5; V: TRBV10-3; DNA: TGTGCCATCAGCGAGGTTAACTTGGGCGAGGTGTTTAGCAATCAGCCCCAGCATTTT; CDR3: CAISEVNLGEVFSNQPQHF
D: TRBD2; size: .; J: TRBJ2-7; V: TRBV4-3; DNA: TGCGCCAGCAGCCAAGGGGCTAGCGGGACCTCCTACGAGCAGTACTTC; CDR3: CASSQGASGTSYEQYF
D: .; size: .; J: TRBJ2-2; V: TRBV9; DNA: TGTGCCAGCAGCCCTTTTTCTATGACAGGTGGGATTGCCGGGGAGCTGTTTTTT; CDR3: CASSPFSMTGGIAGELFF
D: TRBD2; size: .; J: TRBJ2-1; V: TRBV11-2; DNA: TGTGCCAGCAGCTCCCAGGGGCGGGAGGGTAGAAATGAGCAGTTCTTC; CDR3: CASSSQGREGRNEQFF
D: TRBD2; size: .; J: TRBJ2-2; V: TRBV7-2; DNA: TGTGCCAGCAGTCGGACTAGCGGGAGTTTTGCCGGGGAGCTGTTTTTT; CDR3: CASSRTSGSFAGELFF
D: .; size: .; J: TRBJ2-3; V: TRBV28; DNA: TGTGCCAGCTCGGACAGGGAGGGCGCAGATACGCAGTATTTT; CDR3: CASSDREGADTQYF
D: TRBD1; size: .; J: TRBJ1-1; V: TRBV7-2; DNA: TGTGCCAGCAGCTTAGTAAGGCAGGGGGCCCTAGTGAACACTGAAGCTTTCTTT; CDR3: CASSLVRQGALVNTEAFF
D: TRBD1; size: few; J: TRBJ2-1; V: TRBV12-3/TRBV12-4; DNA: TGTGCCAGCAGTTTAGGGTGGGACAGGGATCAGTTCTTC; CDR3: CASSLGWDRDQFF
D: .; size: .; J: TRBJ1-5; V: TRBV2; DNA: TGTGCCAGCAGTACCGCCCCATCAGGGGCCATCAATCAGCCCCAGCATTTT; CDR3: CASSTAPSGAINQPQHF
D: TRBD2; size: .; J: TRBJ2-5; V: TRBV7-9; DNA: TGTGCCACCCACCCTGGCGGGAGGTCCGAGACCCAGTACTTC; CDR3: CATHPGGRSETQYF
D: TRBD1; size: .; J: TRBJ2-7; V: TRBV4-2; DNA: TGTGCCAGCAGCCGGGACAGAGGATACTACGAGCAGTACTTC; CDR3: CASSRDRGYYEQYF
D: TRBD1; size: .; J: TRBJ1-6; V: TRBV10-3; DNA: TGTGCCACCTGGACAGGGGATAATTCACCCCTCCACTTT; CDR3: CATWTGDNSPLHF
D: .; size: few; J: TRBJ1-1; V: TRBV6-2/TRBV6-3; DNA: TGTGCCAGCAGTTACCAGGGGAGGAACACTGAAGCTTTCTTT; CDR3: CASSYQGRNTEAFF
D: .; size: .; J: TRBJ1-1; V: TRBV7-9; DNA: TGTGCCAGCAGCCCGTCAGGGGAGGGCACTGAAGCTTTCTTT; CDR3: CASSPSGEGTEAFF
D: .; size: .; J: TRBJ2-7; V: TRBV10-3; DNA: TGTGCCATCAACACAGGGACCAGCGAGCAGTACTTC; CDR3: CAINTGTSEQYF
D: .; size: .; J: TRBJ2-5; V: TRBV7-3; DNA: TGTGCCAGCAGCTCGGACGGGAGCCCTCAAGAGACCCAGTACTTC; CDR3: CASSSDGSPQETQYF
D: .; size: .; J: TRBJ2-7; V: TRBV28; DNA: TGTGCCAGCAGTCCCCAGGTCTACGAGCAGTACTTC; CDR3: CASSPQVYEQYF
D: TRBD1; size: .; J: TRBJ2-3; V: TRBV7-2; DNA: TGTGCCAGCAGCCCCTGGGACAGGGGTACAGATACGCAGTATTTT; CDR3: CASSPWDRGTDTQYF
D: TRBD2; size: .; J: TRBJ2-1; V: TRBV19; DNA: TGTGCCAGTAGGGCGGGAGAAAATGAGCAGTTCTTC; CDR3: CASRAGENEQFF